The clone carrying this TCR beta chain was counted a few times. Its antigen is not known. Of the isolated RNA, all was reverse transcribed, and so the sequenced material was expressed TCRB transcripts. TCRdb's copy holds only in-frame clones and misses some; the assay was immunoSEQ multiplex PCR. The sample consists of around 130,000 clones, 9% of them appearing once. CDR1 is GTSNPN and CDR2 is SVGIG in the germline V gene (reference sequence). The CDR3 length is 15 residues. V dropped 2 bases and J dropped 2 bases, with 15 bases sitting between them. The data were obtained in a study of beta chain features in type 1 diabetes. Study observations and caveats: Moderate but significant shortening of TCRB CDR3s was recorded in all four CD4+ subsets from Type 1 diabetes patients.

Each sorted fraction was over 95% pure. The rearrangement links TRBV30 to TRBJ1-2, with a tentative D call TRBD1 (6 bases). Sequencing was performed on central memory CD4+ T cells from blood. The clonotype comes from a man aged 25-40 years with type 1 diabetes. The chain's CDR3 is CAWSRRGAGNYGYTF. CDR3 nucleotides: TGTGCCTGGAGTAGGCGGGGGGCAGGGAACTATGGCTACACCTTC.